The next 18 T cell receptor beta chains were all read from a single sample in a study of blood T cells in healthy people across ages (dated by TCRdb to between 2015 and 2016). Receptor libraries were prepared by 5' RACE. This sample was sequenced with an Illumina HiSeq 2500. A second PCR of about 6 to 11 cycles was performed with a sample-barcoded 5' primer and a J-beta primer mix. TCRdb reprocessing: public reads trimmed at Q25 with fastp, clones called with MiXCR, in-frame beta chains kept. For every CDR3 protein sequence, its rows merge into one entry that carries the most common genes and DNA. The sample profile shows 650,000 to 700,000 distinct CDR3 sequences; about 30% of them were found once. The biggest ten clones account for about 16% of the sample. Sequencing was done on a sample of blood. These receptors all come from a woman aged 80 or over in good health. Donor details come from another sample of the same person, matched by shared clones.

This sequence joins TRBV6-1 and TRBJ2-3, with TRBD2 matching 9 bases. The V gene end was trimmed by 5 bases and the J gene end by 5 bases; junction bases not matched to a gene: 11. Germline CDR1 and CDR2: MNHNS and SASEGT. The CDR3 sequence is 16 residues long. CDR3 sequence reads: CASSPRSSSGVDTQYF. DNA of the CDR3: TGTGCCAGCAGTCCGCGGAGCTCTAGCGGGGTAGATACGCAGTATTTT.

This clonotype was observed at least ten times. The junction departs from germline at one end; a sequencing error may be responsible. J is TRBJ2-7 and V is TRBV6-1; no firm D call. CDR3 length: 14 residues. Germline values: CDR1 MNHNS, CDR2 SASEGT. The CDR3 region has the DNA TGTGCCAGCACTGAACAGCAATCATCCTACGAGCAGTACTTC. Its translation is CASTEQQSSYEQYF.

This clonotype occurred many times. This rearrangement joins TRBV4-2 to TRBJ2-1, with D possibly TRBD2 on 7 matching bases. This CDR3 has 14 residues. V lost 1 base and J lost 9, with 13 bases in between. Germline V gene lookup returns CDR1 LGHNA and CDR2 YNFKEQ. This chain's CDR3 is CASSQVSGGGEQFF. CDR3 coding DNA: TGTGCCAGCAGCCAAGTGTCGGGGGGCGGTGAGCAGTTCTTC.

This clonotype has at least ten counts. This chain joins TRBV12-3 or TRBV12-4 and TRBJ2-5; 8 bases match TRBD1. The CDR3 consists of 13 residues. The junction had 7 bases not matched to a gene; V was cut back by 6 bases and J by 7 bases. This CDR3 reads CASRGDRFGTQYF. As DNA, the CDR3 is TGTGCCAGCAGGGGGGACAGGTTCGGGACCCAGTACTTC.

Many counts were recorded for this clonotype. The CDR3 sequence is CASSLALGVAGELFF. The CDR3 DNA reads as TGCGCCAGCAGCTTGGCCTTGGGGGTCGCCGGGGAGCTGTTTTTT. The chain links TRBV5-1 to TRBJ2-2; D may match TRBD1 or TRBD2 (5 bases each). This CDR3 contains 15 residues. Between the trimmed V and J ends, which lost 0 bases and 6 bases, there was a span of 12 bases. Germline V CDR1 and CDR2: SGHRS, YFSETQ.

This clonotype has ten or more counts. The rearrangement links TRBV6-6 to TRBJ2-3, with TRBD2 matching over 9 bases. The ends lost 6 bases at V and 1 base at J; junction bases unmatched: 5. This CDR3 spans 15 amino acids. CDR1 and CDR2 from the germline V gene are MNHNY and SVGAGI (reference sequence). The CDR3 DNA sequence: TGTGCCAGCAGCAAAAGGACTAGCGGCACAGATACGCAGTATTTT. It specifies CASSKRTSGTDTQYF.

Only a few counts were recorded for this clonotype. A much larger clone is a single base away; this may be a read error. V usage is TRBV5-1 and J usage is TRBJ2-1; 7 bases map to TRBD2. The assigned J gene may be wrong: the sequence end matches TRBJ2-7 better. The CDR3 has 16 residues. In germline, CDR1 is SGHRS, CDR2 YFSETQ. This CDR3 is CASSFRPSGSYNEQYF. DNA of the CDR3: TGCGCCAGCAGCTTTCGGCCTAGCGGTTCCTACAATGAGCAGTACTTC.

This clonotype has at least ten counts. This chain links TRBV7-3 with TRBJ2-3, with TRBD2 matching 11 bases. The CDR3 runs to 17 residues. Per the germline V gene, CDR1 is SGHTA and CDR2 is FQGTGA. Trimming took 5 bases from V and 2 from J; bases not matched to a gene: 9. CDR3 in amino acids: CASSVSGGAAFTDTQYF. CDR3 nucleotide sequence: TGTGCCAGCAGCGTTAGCGGGGGGGCAGCATTCACAGATACGCAGTATTTT. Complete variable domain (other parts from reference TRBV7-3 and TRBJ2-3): GAGVSQTPSNKVTEKGKYVELRCDPISGHTALYWYRQSLGQGPEFLIYFQGTGAADDSGLPNDRFFAVRPEGSVSTLKIQRTERGDSAVYLCASSVSGGAAFTDTQYFGPGTRLTVL.

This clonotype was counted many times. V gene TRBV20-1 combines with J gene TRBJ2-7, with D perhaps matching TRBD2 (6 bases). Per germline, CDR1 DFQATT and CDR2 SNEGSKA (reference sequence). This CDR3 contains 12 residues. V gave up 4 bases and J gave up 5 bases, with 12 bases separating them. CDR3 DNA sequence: TGCAGTGCTAACGGGCCTAGCGACGAGCAGTACTTC. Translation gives CSANGPSDEQYF.

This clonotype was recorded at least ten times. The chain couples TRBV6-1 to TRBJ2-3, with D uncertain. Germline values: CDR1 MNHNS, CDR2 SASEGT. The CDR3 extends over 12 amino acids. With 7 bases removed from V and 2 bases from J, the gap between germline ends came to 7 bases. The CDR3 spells CASTHPTDTQYF. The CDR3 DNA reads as TGTGCCAGCACACACCCCACAGATACGCAGTATTTT.

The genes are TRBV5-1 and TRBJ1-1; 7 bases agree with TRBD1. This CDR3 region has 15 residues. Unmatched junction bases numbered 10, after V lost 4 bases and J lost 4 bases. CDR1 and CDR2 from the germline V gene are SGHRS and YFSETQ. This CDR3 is CASSPAEGAATEAFF. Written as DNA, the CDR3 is TGCGCCAGCAGCCCCGCGGAGGGGGCGGCCACTGAAGCTTTCTTT.

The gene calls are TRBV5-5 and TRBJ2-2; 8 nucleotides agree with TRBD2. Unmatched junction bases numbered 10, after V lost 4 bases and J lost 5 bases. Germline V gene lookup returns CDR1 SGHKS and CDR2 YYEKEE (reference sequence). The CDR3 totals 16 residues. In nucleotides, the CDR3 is TGTGCCAGCAGCACGTCCGGCGGGGGGCAAACCGGGGAGCTGTTTTTT. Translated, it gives CASSTSGGGQTGELFF.

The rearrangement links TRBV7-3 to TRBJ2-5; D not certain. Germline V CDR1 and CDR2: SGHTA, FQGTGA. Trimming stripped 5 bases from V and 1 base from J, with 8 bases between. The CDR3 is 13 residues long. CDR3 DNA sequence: TGTGCCAGCAGCGTCCTGGGCCAAGAGACCCAGTACTTC. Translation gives CASSVLGQETQYF.

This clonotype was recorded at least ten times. CDR3 loop: CASSRDGMNTEAFF. DNA for the CDR3: TGCGCCAGCAGCCGGGACGGGATGAACACTGAAGCTTTCTTT. The V gene is TRBV5-1, the J gene TRBJ1-1; D possibly corresponds to TRBD1 (5 bases). The CDR3 has 14 amino acids. Looked up from germline, CDR1 is SGHRS and CDR2 is YFSETQ. Trimming removed 4 bases from V and 0 bases from J, with 10 bases in between.

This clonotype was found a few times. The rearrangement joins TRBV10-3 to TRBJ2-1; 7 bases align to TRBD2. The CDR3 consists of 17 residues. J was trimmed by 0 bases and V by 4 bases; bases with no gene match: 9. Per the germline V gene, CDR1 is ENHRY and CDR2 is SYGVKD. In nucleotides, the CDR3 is TGTGCCATCAGTGTCGTCCGGGCGGGAGCCTCCTACAATGAGCAGTTCTTC. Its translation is CAISVVRAGASYNEQFF.

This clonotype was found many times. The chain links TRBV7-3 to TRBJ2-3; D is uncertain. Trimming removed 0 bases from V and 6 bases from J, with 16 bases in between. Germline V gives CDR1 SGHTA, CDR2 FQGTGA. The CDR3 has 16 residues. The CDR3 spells CASSLTTQKAWDTQYF. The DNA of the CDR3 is TGTGCCAGCAGCTTAACCACCCAAAAAGCATGGGATACGCAGTATTTT.

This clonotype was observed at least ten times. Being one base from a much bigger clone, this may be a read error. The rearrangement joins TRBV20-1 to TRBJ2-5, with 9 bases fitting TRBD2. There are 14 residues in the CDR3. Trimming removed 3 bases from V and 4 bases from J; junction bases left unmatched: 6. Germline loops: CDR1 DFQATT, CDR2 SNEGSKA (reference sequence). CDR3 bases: TGCAGTGCTAGTTATCGAGCGGGGGGAGAGACCCAGTACTTC. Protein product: CSASYRAGGETQYF.

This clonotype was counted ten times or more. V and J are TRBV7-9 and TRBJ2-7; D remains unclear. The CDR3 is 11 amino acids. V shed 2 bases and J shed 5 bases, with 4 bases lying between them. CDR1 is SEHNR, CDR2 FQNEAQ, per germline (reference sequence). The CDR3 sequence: CASSLNHEQYF. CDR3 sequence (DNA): TGTGCCAGCAGCTTAAACCACGAGCAGTACTTC.